This T cell receptor (beta chain) stems from a study of OX40 agonist ivuxolimab in advanced cancers. Trimming stripped 4 bases from V and 1 base from J, with 14 bases between. The CDR3 extends over 15 amino acids. Germline CDR1 SGHRS, CDR2 YFSETQ. Broader study findings: Antigen specificity remained undetermined for the expanded peripheral T cells.

Patients with a history of autoimmune disease or on systemic immunosuppression were excluded. About this clone itself: The antigen remains unidentified.

Repertoires were generated with immunoSEQ multiplex PCR, while TCRdb's copy carries only in-frame clones and drops some. The table has approximately 70,000 clones, 88% seen once. Material: CD4+ or CD8+ T cells sorted from blood, obtained in a trial of the OX40 agonist ivuxolimab. The chain joins TRBV5-1 to TRBJ2-5; D not resolved. This clonotype was obtained from an adult with an advanced solid tumor such as melanoma, head and neck, liver or kidney cancer. Here the CDR3 reads CASSNEFAVQETQYF. Written as DNA, the CDR3 is TGCGCCAGCAGCAACGAGTTCGCAGTCCAAGAGACCCAGTACTTC. Full variable domain (outside the CDR3, taken from reference TRBV5-1 and TRBJ2-5): KAGVTQTPRYLIKTRGQQVTLSCSPISGHRSVSWYQQTPGQGLQFLFEYFSETQRNKGNFPGRFSGRQFSNSRSEMNVSTLELGDSALYLCASSNEFAVQETQYFGPGTRLLVL.